Following are 29 T cell receptor beta chains from one sample sequenced in a study of T-cell reconstitution after alpha-beta-depleted transplantation in children. The TCRbeta library was prepared with unique molecular identifiers. MiXCR, run by TCRdb on the PCR reads, gives a single entry per CDR3 protein. The sample comprises approximately 190,000 distinct CDR3 sequences, about 8.4% of which are singletons, and approximately 40% rests with the top ten. The material sequenced was PBMCs, mostly from graft donor cells, taken 360 days after TCRalphabeta/CD19-depleted stem cell transplant. The source is a male patient aged 2-15 years who had a stem cell transplant for acute myeloid leukemia, so the T cells may come from the graft donor.

This clonotype was picked up a small number of times. The V and J genes are TRBV29-1 and TRBJ2-3, with D tentatively TRBD2 (6 bases). Germline assignment: CDR1 SQVTM and CDR2 ANQGSEA. V lost 4 bases and J lost 0, with 11 bases in between. The CDR3 is 14 amino acids. Here the CDR3 DNA reads TGCAGCGTTGTAGCGGTGATTAGCACAGATACGCAGTATTTT. As protein: CSVVAVISTDTQYF.

This clonotype was picked up many times. The chain is built from TRBV5-8 and TRBJ2-3, with D maybe TRBD2 (6 bases). The CDR3 extends over 13 amino acids. Trimming removed 10 bases from V and 2 bases from J, with 14 bases in between. Germline V CDR1 and CDR2: SGHTS, YDEGEE. The chain's CDR3 is CAGLQRNTDTQYF. As DNA, the CDR3 is TGTGCCGGACTACAGCGAAACACAGATACGCAGTATTTT.

This clonotype was observed many times. This sequence joins TRBV10-3 and TRBJ2-5, with 11 bases that match TRBD2. CDR3 length equals 17 residues. V dropped 4 bases and J dropped 2; count of bases not matched to a gene: 9. The germline V gene encodes CDR1 ENHRY and CDR2 SYGVKD. CDR3 loop: CAISGSLAGGLQETQYF. CDR3 bases: TGTGCCATCAGTGGGTCCCTAGCGGGAGGACTTCAAGAGACCCAGTACTTC.

The rearrangement links TRBV25-1 to TRBJ2-7; D uncertain. The CDR3 covers 12 residues. Germline assignment: CDR1 MGHDK and CDR2 SYGVNS. V was trimmed by 5 bases and J by 2 bases, leaving 7 bases between them. The CDR3 coding sequence is TGTGCCAGCAGTCACCCTGCCTACGAGCAGTACTTC. As protein: CASSHPAYEQYF.

This clonotype occurred a few times. The V gene is TRBV7-2, the J gene TRBJ2-5, with 13 bases that match TRBD2. Germline assignment: CDR1 SGHTA and CDR2 FQGNSA. V shed 5 bases, J shed 5 bases, and the junction held 11 bases outside the gene matches. This CDR3 has 17 amino acids. CDR3 amino acids: CASSRGVRLAGGETQYF. In DNA form, the CDR3 reads TGTGCCAGCAGCCGTGGAGTTAGACTAGCGGGGGGCGAGACCCAGTACTTC.

V gene TRBV5-4 combines with J gene TRBJ1-6; 11 nucleotides line up with TRBD1. CDR3 size: 17 residues. Germline V gene lookup returns CDR1 SGHNT and CDR2 YYREEE (reference sequence). The V segment lost 1 base and the J segment 10 bases; nucleotides outside the gene matches: 10. The CDR3 protein is CASSLWDRGGFWSPLHF. CDR3 nucleotides: TGTGCCAGCAGCTTGTGGGACAGGGGGGGATTCTGGTCACCCCTCCACTTT.

This clonotype was picked up many times. V gene TRBV6-1 combines with J gene TRBJ1-3, with 10 positions matching TRBD1. Germline CDR1 is MNHNS and CDR2 is SASEGT. With 6 bases clipped from V and 0 bases from J, the junction kept 8 bases outside the gene matches. This CDR3 spans 17 amino acids. The chain's CDR3 is CASRDRGVGYSGNTIYF. Here the CDR3 DNA reads TGTGCCAGCAGGGACAGGGGGGTCGGCTACTCTGGAAACACCATATATTTT.

This clonotype was counted a few times. This chain links TRBV20-1 with TRBJ2-6; 8 bases align to TRBD1. J lost 6 bases, V lost 0 bases, and 4 bases had no gene match. CDR1 DFQATT and CDR2 SNEGSKA come from the germline V gene (reference sequence). This CDR3 contains 15 residues. The CDR3 DNA sequence: TGCAGTGCTAGAGACAGGGGGCGAATGGCCAACGTCCTGACTTTC. Protein sequence: CSARDRGRMANVLTF.

CDR3 sequence (DNA): TGTGCCAGCAGTTATGGGACTCTAGGGTCCACTGAAGCTTTCTTT. Residues: CASSYGTLGSTEAFF. The rearrangement joins TRBV6-5 to TRBJ1-1, with D perhaps matching TRBD1 (5 bases). The ends were cut back, 3 bases at V and 4 bases at J, with 15 bases in the middle. This CDR3 is built from 15 residues. The germline CDR1 and CDR2 sequences are MNHEY and SVGAGI.

This chain links TRBV6-5 with TRBJ2-3, with 12 bases that match TRBD2. The CDR3 contains 16 residues. From germline, CDR1 is MNHEY and CDR2 SVGAGI. The ends lost 2 bases at V and 3 bases at J; junction bases unmatched: 3. The CDR3 DNA sequence: TGTGCCAGCAGTTACGGCGGGACTAGCGGGACAGATACGCAGTATTTT. Amino acids: CASSYGGTSGTDTQYF.

This clonotype was observed many times. This chain joins TRBV12-3 or TRBV12-4 and TRBJ1-4; D gene ambiguous. V shed 1 base and J shed 6 bases, with 6 bases lying between them. The CDR3 is 13 residues long. In nucleotides, the CDR3 is TGTGCCAGCAGTTTAGGCGGAGATGAAAAACTGTTTTTT. Its protein product is CASSLGGDEKLFF.

This clonotype was seen many times. This chain connects TRBV12-3 or TRBV12-4 to TRBJ2-1, with D unresolved. This CDR3 spans 13 amino acids. Trimming removed 3 bases from V and 9 bases from J, with 12 bases in between. The DNA for the CDR3 is TGTGCCAGCAGTTTTGGAGTAGCAGTTGAGCAGTTCTTC. As protein: CASSFGVAVEQFF.

The V and J genes are TRBV5-1 and TRBJ2-5, with unresolved D. The V and J ends lost 4 bases and 4 bases respectively, with 14 bases between them. The CDR3 is made up of 14 amino acids. Germline assignment: CDR1 SGHRS and CDR2 YFSETQ. CDR3 in DNA: TGCGCCAGCAGCGTAGCAGAAACAAGAGAGACCCAGTACTTC. It yields the protein CASSVAETRETQYF.

This clonotype was observed at least ten times. The genes are TRBV29-1 and TRBJ2-1, with D perhaps matching TRBD1 or TRBD2 (6 bases each). CDR3 length: 15 residues. Germline CDR1 SQVTM, CDR2 ANQGSEA. With 6 bases removed from V and 6 bases from J, the gap between germline ends came to 21 bases. The CDR3 coding sequence is TGCAGCGTGAGGGGGTGGGGGGACCGGCCCAATGAGCAGTTCTTC. Residues: CSVRGWGDRPNEQFF.

This rearrangement joins TRBV29-1 to TRBJ2-7, with D perhaps assigned TRBD1 or TRBD2 (5 bases each). Trimming removed 4 bases from V and 5 bases from J, with 12 bases in between. CDR3 length equals 12 residues. Germline CDR1 SQVTM, CDR2 ANQGSEA. The CDR3 is CSVAGGSDEQYF. Written as DNA, the CDR3 is TGCAGCGTTGCTGGGGGATCGGACGAGCAGTACTTC.

The CDR3 spells CAITGQGNTEAFF. CDR3 DNA sequence: TGTGCCATCACCGGGCAGGGGAACACTGAAGCTTTCTTT. The V call is TRBV10-3, the J call TRBJ1-1, with D maybe TRBD1 (5 bases). Germline V gene lookup returns CDR1 ENHRY and CDR2 SYGVKD. V lost 7 bases and J lost 1, with 10 bases in between. This CDR3 is built from 13 residues.

This clonotype has ten or more counts. The chain has TRBV12-3 or TRBV12-4 and TRBJ1-5; 8 nucleotides align to TRBD1. The CDR3 is made up of 17 amino acids. V was clipped by 4 bases and J by 4 bases; unmatched bases: 12. The CDR3 bases are TGTGCCAGCAGTTCCTTCTTGGGACAGGTAACAAATCAGCCCCAGCATTTT. Amino acid sequence: CASSSFLGQVTNQPQHF.

This clonotype was detected many times. The V gene is TRBV5-1, the J gene TRBJ1-3, with D possibly being TRBD1 (5 bases). This CDR3 has 15 residues. Per the germline V gene, CDR1 is SGHRS and CDR2 is YFSETQ. Trimming cost V 0 bases and J 1 base, with 8 bases left between them. The DNA for the CDR3 is TGCGCCAGCAGCTTGGGGGGGTTATCTGGAAACACCATATATTTT. The encoded protein is CASSLGGLSGNTIYF.

The V gene is TRBV2, the J gene TRBJ1-6; D is unclear. V was cut by 7 bases and J by 8 bases, with 9 bases left in between. The CDR3 runs to 12 residues. The V gene's germline CDR1 is SNHLY and CDR2 FYNNEI. CDR3 residues: CASTKGDSPLHF. Written as DNA, the CDR3 is TGTGCCAGCACTAAGGGTGATTCACCCCTCCACTTT.

This clonotype was recorded a few times. The chain is built from TRBV3-1 and TRBJ2-4, with 9 bases identical to TRBD1. Germline CDR1 reads LGHDT; CDR2 reads YNNKEL (reference sequence). The CDR3 loop spans 17 amino acids. Unmatched junction bases numbered 9, after V lost 0 bases and J lost 6 bases. CDR3 sequence: CASSQDRGQGLPNIQYF. The CDR3 nucleotides read TGTGCCAGCAGCCAAGATCGGGGACAGGGATTGCCAAACATTCAGTACTTC.

This clonotype was observed at least ten times. The genes are TRBV25-1 and TRBJ2-1; D remains ambiguous. V lost 1 base, J lost 8 bases, and 12 bases lay in between. The germline CDR1 and CDR2 sequences are MGHDK and SYGVNS. The CDR3 runs 14 residues. For the CDR3, the DNA is TGTGCCAGCAGTGAATGGGGTAGTGGGCATGAGCAGTTCTTC. It is translated as CASSEWGSGHEQFF.

This clonotype has at least ten counts. The chain uses TRBV7-6 and TRBJ2-7; D possibly uses TRBD1 or TRBD2 (5 bases each). Germline CDR1 reads SGHVS; CDR2 reads FNYEAQ. The CDR3 consists of 13 residues. Trimming took off 3 bases at V and 3 bases at J, with 9 bases between the two ends. The CDR3 sequence is CASSFGTVYEQYF. CDR3 sequence (DNA): TGTGCCAGCAGCTTTGGGACGGTCTACGAGCAGTACTTC.

This clonotype was seen ten or more times. V is TRBV28 and J is TRBJ2-7; D might be TRBD1 (5 bases). V was pared by 3 bases and J by 2 bases, with 11 bases between. CDR1 is MDHEN, CDR2 SYDVKM, per germline. The CDR3 is 14 residues long. CDR3 region: CASSFLGLTYEQYF. Written as DNA, the CDR3 is TGTGCCAGCAGTTTCTTGGGGCTAACCTACGAGCAGTACTTC.

This clonotype was observed at least ten times. The rearrangement joins TRBV7-6 to TRBJ2-3, with D possibly TRBD1 on 5 matching bases. The CDR3 length is 13 residues. Germline V gene lookup returns CDR1 SGHVS and CDR2 FNYEAQ. V shed 0 bases and J shed 4 bases, with 5 bases lying between them. CDR3 sequence: CASSLARADTQYF. The CDR3 coding sequence is TGTGCCAGCAGCTTAGCCAGGGCAGATACGCAGTATTTT. Variable domain in full (rest from reference TRBV7-6 and TRBJ2-3): GAGVSQSPRYKVTKRGQDVALRCDPISGHVSLYWYRQALGQGPEFLTYFNYEAQQDKSGLPNDRFSAERPEGSISTLTIQRTEQRDSAMYRCASSLARADTQYFGPGTRLTVL.

This clonotype appeared many times. The chain uses TRBV20-1 and TRBJ1-3; D gene unclear. The germline V gene has CDR1 DFQATT and CDR2 SNEGSKA (reference sequence). Between the trimmed V and J ends, which lost 1 base and 4 bases, there was a span of 8 bases. The CDR3 contains 13 residues. The CDR3: CSARVPAGNTIYF. The DNA for the CDR3 is TGCAGTGCTAGAGTCCCCGCGGGAAACACCATATATTTT.

This clonotype was counted only a few times. The chain carries TRBV20-1 and TRBJ1-2, with 7 bases aligning to TRBD1. The CDR3 contains 12 residues. The germline CDR1 and CDR2 sequences are DFQATT and SNEGSKA (reference sequence). Here the CDR3 reads CSGGEGADGYTF. DNA of the CDR3: TGCAGCGGCGGGGAGGGGGCGGACGGCTACACCTTC.

The sample holds a few counts of this clonotype. This sequence joins TRBV5-6 and TRBJ1-4, with D possibly matching TRBD1 (6 bases). The V end was cut by 2 bases, the J end by 5 bases, with 7 bases between. The CDR3 has 13 amino acids. Germline loops: CDR1 SGHDT, CDR2 YYEEEE. The CDR3 DNA reads as TGTGCCAGCAGCTTCGGGACAAATGAAAAACTGTTTTTT. It yields the protein CASSFGTNEKLFF.

This clonotype has only a few counts. The chain employs TRBV20-1 and TRBJ2-1; tentatively, D is TRBD1 or TRBD2 (5 bases each). Germline CDR1 is DFQATT and CDR2 is SNEGSKA (reference sequence). The CDR3 runs to 15 residues. Trimming took off 0 bases at V and 2 bases at J, with 11 bases between the two ends. The CDR3 reads CSARDTGTTYNEQFF. The CDR3 nucleotides are TGCAGTGCTAGAGATACGGGGACGACCTACAATGAGCAGTTCTTC.

This clonotype was observed a handful of times. The gene calls are TRBV7-9 and TRBJ2-5; possibly TRBD1 or TRBD2 for D (5 bases each). Trimming took off 6 bases at V and 4 bases at J, with 15 bases between the two ends. The CDR3 has 14 amino acids. Germline V CDR1 and CDR2: SEHNR, FQNEAQ (reference sequence). CDR3 sequence: CASRRRGGAETQYF. CDR3 bases: TGTGCCAGCAGGAGACGTGGGGGAGCAGAGACCCAGTACTTC.